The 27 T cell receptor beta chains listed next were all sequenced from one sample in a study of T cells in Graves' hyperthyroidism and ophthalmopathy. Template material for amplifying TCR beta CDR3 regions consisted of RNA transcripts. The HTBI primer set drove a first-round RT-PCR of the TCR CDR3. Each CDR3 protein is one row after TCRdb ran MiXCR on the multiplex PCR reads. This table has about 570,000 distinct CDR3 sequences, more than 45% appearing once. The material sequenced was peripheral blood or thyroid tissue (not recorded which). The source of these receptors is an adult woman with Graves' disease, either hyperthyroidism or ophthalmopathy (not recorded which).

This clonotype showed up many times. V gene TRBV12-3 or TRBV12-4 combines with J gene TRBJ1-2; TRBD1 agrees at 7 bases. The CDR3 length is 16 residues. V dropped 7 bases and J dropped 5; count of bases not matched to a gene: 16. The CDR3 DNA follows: TGTGCCAGCACCAAGACGGACAGGTCCCTGCGATATGGCTACACCTTC. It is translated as CASTKTDRSLRYGYTF.

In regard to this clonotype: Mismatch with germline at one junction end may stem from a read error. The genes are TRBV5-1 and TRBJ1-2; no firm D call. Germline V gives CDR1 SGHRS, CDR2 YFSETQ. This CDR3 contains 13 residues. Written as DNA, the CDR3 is TGCGCCAGCAGCTTATTAGGTGACTACGGCTACACCTTC. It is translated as CASSLLGDYGYTF.

CDR3 amino acids: CASTLPPGNQPQHF. The CDR3 DNA sequence: TGTGCCAGCACACTCCCACCGGGAAATCAGCCCCAGCATTTT. The V gene is TRBV10-3, the J gene TRBJ1-5; D gene uncertain. The CDR3 totals 14 residues. The V end lost 10 bases, the J end lost 4 bases, and 17 bases lay between the germline ends. Germline V gene lookup returns CDR1 ENHRY and CDR2 SYGVKD.

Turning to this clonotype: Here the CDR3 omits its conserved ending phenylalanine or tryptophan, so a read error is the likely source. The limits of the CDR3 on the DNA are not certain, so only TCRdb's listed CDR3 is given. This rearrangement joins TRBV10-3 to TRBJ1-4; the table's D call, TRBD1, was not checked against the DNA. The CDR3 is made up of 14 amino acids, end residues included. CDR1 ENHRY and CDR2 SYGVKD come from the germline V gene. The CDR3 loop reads CAISPKVGENLSAA.

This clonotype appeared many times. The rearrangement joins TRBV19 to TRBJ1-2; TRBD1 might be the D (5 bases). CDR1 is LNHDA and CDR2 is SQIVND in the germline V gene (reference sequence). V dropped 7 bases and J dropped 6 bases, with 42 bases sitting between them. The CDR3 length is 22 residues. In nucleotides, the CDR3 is TGTGCCAGTAAGCCCCCCCCAACCGGGAGCAACACCGACAGAGCGGGCCACCATGGCTACACCTTC. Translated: CASKPPPTGSNTDRAGHHGYTF.

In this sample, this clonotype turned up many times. DNA of the CDR3: TGCAGTGCTAATGCTAACTATGGCTACACCTTC. Encoded protein: CSANANYGYTF. The rearrangement joins TRBV20-1 to TRBJ1-2, with no clear D. The CDR3 is made up of 11 amino acids. The germline V gene has CDR1 DFQATT and CDR2 SNEGSKA (reference sequence). V lost 4 bases to trimming and J lost 0 bases, with 3 bases between them.

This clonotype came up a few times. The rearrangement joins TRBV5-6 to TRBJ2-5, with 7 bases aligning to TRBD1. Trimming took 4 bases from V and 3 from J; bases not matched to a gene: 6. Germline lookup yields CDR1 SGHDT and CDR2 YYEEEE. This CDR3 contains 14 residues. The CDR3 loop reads CASSLTGVEETQYF. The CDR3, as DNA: TGTGCCAGCAGCCTTACAGGGGTCGAAGAGACCCAGTACTTC.

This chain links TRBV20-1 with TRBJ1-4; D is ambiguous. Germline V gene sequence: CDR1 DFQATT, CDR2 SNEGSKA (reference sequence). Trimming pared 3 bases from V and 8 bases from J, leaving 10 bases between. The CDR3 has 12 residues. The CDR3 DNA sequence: TGCAGTGCTAGGAGGGCACAGGAAAAACTGTTTTTT. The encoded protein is CSARRAQEKLFF.

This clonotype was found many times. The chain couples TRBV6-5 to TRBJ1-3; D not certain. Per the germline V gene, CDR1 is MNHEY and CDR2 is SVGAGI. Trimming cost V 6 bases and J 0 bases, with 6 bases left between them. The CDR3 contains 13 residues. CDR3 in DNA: TGTGCCAGCAGATTGAGCTCTGGAAACACCATATATTTT. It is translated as CASRLSSGNTIYF.

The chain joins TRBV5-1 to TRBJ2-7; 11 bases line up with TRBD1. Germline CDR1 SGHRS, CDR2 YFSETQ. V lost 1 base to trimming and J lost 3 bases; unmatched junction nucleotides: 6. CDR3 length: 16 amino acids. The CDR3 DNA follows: TGCGCCAGCAGCTTGTCCACCGGGACAGGGGGCTACGAGCAGTACTTC. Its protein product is CASSLSTGTGGYEQYF.

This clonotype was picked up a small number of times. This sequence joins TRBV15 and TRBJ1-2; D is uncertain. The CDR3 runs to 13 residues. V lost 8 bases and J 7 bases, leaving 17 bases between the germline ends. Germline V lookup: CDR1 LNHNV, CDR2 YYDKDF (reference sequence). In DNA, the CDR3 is TGTGCCACCTCTCTGCGTGGGTTGACTGGCTACACCTTC. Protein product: CATSLRGLTGYTF.

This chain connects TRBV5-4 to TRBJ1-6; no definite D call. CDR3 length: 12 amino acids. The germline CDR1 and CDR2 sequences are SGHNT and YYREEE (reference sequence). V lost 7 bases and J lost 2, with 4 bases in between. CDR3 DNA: TGTGCCAGCGTGGCCTATAATTCACCCCTCCACTTT. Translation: CASVAYNSPLHF.

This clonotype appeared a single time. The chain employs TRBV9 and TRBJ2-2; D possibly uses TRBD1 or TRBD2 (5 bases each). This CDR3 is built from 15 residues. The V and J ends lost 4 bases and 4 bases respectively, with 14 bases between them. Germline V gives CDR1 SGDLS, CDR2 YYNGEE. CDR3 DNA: TGTGCCAGCAGCCCACCGGGGCTCGCCACCGGGGAGCTGTTTTTT. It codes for CASSPPGLATGELFF. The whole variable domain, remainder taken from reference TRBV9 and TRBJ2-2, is DSGVTQTPKHLITATGQRVTLRCSPRSGDLSVYWYQQSLDQGLQFLIQYYNGEERAKGNILERFSAQQFPDLHSELNLSSLELGDSALYFCASSPPGLATGELFFGEGSRLTVL.

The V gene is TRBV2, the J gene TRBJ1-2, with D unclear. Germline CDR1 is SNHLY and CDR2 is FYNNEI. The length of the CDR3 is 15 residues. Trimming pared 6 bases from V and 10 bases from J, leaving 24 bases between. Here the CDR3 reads CASRLVGGITMDYTF. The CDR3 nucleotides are TGTGCCAGCAGACTAGTAGGCGGAATAACTATGGACTACACCTTC.

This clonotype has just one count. Here the CDR3 DNA reads TGTGCCAGCAGCCAGGCTGGGTTGGCCTACGAGCAGTACTTC. The encoded protein is CASSQAGLAYEQYF. The rearrangement uses TRBV7-6 and TRBJ2-7, with D unclear. Germline lookup yields CDR1 SGHVS and CDR2 FNYEAQ. The length of the CDR3 is 14 residues. Trimming pared 5 bases from V and 2 bases from J, leaving 13 bases between. The full variable domain, completed using reference TRBV7-6 and TRBJ2-7, is GAGVSQSPRYKVTKRGQDVALRCDPISGHVSLYWYRQALGQGPEFLTYFNYEAQQDKSGLPNDRFSAERPEGSISTLTIQRTEQRDSAMYRCASSQAGLAYEQYFGPGTRLTVT.

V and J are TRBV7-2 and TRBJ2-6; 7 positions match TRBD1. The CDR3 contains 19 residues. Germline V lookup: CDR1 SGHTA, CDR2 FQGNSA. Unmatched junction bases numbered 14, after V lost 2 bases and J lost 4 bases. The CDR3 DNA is TGTGCCAGCAGCTTATCGTGGGACAGCGTAAGGCCCGGGGCCAACGTCCTGACTTTC. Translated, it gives CASSLSWDSVRPGANVLTF.

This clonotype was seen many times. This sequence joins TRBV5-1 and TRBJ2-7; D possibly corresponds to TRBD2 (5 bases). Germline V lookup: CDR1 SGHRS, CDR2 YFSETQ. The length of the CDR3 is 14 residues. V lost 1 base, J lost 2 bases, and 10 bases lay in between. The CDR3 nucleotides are TGCGCCAGCAGCTTGAGAAGGGAGCCCTACGAGCAGTACTTC. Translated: CASSLRREPYEQYF.

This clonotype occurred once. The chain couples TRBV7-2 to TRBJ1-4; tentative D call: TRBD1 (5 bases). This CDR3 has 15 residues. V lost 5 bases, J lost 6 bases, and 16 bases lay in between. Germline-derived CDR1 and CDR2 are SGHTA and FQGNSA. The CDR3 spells CASSHQGSVDEKLFF. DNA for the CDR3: TGTGCCAGCAGCCATCAGGGAAGTGTGGATGAAAAACTGTTTTTT.

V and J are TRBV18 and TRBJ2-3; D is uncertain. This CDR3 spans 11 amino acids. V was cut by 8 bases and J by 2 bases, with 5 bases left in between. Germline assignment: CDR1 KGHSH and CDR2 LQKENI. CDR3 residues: CASRATDTQYF. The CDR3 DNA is TGTGCCAGCCGCGCCACAGATACGCAGTATTTT.

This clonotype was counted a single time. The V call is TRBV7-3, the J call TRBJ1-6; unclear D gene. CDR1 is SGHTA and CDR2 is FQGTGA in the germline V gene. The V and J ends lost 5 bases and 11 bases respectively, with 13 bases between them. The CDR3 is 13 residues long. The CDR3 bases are TGTGCCAGCAGCCTAGGAGGGAACACACCCCTCCACTTT. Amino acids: CASSLGGNTPLHF.

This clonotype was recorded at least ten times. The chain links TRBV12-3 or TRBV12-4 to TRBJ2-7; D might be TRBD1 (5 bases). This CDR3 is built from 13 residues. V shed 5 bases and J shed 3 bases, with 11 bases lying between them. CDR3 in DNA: TGTGCCAGCAGTCATAATCAGGGCTACGAGCAGTACTTC. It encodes CASSHNQGYEQYF.

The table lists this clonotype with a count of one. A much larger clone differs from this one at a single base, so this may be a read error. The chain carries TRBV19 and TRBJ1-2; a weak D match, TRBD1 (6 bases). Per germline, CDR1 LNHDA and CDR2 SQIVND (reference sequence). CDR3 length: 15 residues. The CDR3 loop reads CAGSVRGAEKDGYTF. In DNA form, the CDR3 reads TGTGCCGGTAGTGTTAGGGGGGCAGAAAAAGATGGCTACACCTTC.

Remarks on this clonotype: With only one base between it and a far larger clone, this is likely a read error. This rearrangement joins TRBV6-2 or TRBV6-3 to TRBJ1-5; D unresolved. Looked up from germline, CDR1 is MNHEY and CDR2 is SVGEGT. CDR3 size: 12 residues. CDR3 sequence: CASSYRNQLQHF. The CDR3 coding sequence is TGTGCCAGCAGTTACCGGAATCAGCTCCAGCATTTT.

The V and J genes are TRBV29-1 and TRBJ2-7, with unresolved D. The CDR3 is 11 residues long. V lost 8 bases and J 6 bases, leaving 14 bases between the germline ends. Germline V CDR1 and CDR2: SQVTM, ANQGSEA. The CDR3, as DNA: TGCAGCTTGGGGTGGCTTCGCGAGCAGTACTTC. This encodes CSLGWLREQYF.

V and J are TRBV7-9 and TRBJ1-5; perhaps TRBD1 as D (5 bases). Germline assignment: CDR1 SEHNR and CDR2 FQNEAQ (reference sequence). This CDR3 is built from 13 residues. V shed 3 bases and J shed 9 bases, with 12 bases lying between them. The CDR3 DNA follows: TGTGCCAGCAGCTTCGGGGGGTACCGGCCCCAGCATTTT. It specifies CASSFGGYRPQHF.

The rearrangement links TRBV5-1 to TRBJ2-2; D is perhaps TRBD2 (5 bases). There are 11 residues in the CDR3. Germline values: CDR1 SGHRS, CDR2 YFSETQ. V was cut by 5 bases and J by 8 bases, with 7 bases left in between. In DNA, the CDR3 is TGCGCCAGCAGGCGGGTAGGGGAGCTGTTTTTT. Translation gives CASRRVGELFF.

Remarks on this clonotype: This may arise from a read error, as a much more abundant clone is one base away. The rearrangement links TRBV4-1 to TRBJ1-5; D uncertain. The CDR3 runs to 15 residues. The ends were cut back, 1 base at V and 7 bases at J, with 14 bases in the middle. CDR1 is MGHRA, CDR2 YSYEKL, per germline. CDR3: CASSQVVGHRQPQHF. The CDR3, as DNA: TGCGCCAGCAGCCAAGTTGTAGGGCATCGGCAGCCCCAGCATTTT.